The entry below gives a single T cell receptor beta chain sequence along with its context. Naive CD8 cells lacked CD45RO, underwent positive selection for CCR7 and left out terminally differentiated effector memory CD45RA+ cells. Losses at the gene ends were 0 bases for V and 0 bases for J; bases not matched to a gene: 5. The CDR3 contains 17 residues. Germline CDR1 is KGHSH and CDR2 is LQKENI. This entry comes from a study of shared clonotypes between healthy human individuals. Only in-frame clones appear in the TCRdb table, and some are missing; sequencing was by immunoSEQ multiplex PCR. The repertoire consists of roughly 890,000 clones, with approximately 92% occurring once and the leading ten covering more than 20%.

The sequenced sample consisted of naive CD8+ T cells sorted from blood. The genes are TRBV18 and TRBJ2-4; 7 bases agree with TRBD2. This clonotype originated in a man aged 30 to 45 in good health. The CDR3 reads CASSPPVGGIAKNIQYF. In nucleotides, the CDR3 is TGTGCCAGCTCACCACCGGTGGGGGGGATAGCCAAAAACATTCAGTACTTC.